Only a few counts were recorded for the clone carrying this T cell receptor beta chain. This sample was included in a study of graft-versus-host responses after intestinal transplantation. General study points: Within allografts, high graft-versus-host to host-versus-graft clonal ratios were seen among patients with graft-donor T cell macrochimerism.

J lost 5 bases, V lost 3 bases, and 11 bases had no gene match. The CDR3 extends over 16 amino acids. Germline V lookup: CDR1 MNHEY, CDR2 SMNVEV (reference sequence). Sequencing was performed with immunoSEQ multiplex PCR; in TCRdb, only in-frame clones are kept and a portion is missing. The top ten clones hold under 7.5% of a sample with some 14,000 clones, 30% to 35% of them seen once. This clonotype originated in a human patient who received an intestinal transplant. The chain combines TRBV27 with TRBJ2-5, with TRBD1 matching over 8 bases. This specimen was alloreactive CD4+ T cells from a mixed lymphocyte reaction culture, taken before intestinal transplant. Sample subset: CFSE-low proliferating T cells sorted from approximately 6-day pre-transplant mixed lymphocyte reaction (GvH or HvG direction). The CDR3: CASSLTGDGRKETQYF. The CDR3 DNA reads as TGTGCCAGCAGTTTGACAGGGGATGGACGGAAGGAGACCCAGTACTTC.